This entry describes one T cell receptor (beta chain). Its cognate antigen is unknown. This record belongs to a study of OX40 agonist ivuxolimab in advanced cancers. The overall study: At doses from 0.01 to 10 mg/kg, patients were given intravenous ivuxolimab every 2 weeks.

V lost 1 base to trimming and J lost 0 bases, with 7 bases between them. Germline assignment: CDR1 SGHVS and CDR2 FNYEAQ. The CDR3 extends over 16 amino acids. No patient had autoimmune disease or received systemic immunosuppression. Sampling of blood occurred at baseline, cycle 4 day 1, and cycle 7 day 1. Points from the study as a whole: Researchers report that CD8+ T cells had, on average, more expanded clones than CD4+.

Assay used: immunoSEQ multiplex PCR; TCRdb lists only in-frame clones, some missing. The data contain around 68,000 clones, approximately 87% of them seen just once; the ten biggest clones take up 0.6% to 0.8%. The receptor was isolated from an adult with an advanced solid tumor such as melanoma, head and neck, liver or kidney cancer. The V gene is TRBV7-6, the J gene TRBJ2-6, with D unresolved. The sample consisted of CD4+ or CD8+ T cells sorted from blood, taken in a trial of the OX40 agonist ivuxolimab. CDR3 nucleotides: TGTGCCAGCAGCTTAGTACCCGGCTCTGGGGCCAACGTCCTGACTTTC. This sequence encodes CASSLVPGSGANVLTF.